The 29 T cell receptor beta chains given below trace back to one sample, sequenced in a study of shared clonotypes between healthy human individuals. Some clones are missing from TCRdb's copy, which holds only in-frame ones; the method was immunoSEQ multiplex PCR. The profile shows fewer than 3 million clones, under 95% of them singletons. The sample was naive CD4+ T cells from PBMCs. Regarding subset: CD45RA+ positively selected. The source is a man between 18 and 35 years old in good health. Some clones in this sample may be carry-over from other donors' samples.

This clone has just a few counts. The chain combines TRBV18 with TRBJ1-1; the D is unclear. The ends were cut back, 3 bases at V and 1 base at J, with 9 bases in the middle. The CDR3 covers 14 residues. Germline values: CDR1 KGHSH, CDR2 LQKENI. The CDR3: CASSPVTGNTEAFF. Written as DNA, the CDR3 is TGTGCCAGCTCACCCGTGACGGGGAACACTGAAGCTTTCTTT.

This chain joins TRBV6-6 and TRBJ1-1, with D possibly TRBD1 on 5 matching bases. The germline V and J ends were trimmed by 7 bases and 6 bases, with 24 bases remaining between them. CDR3 length: 16 residues. Germline V CDR1 and CDR2: MNHNY, SVGAGI (reference sequence). The CDR3 protein is CASTHESQGTRAEAFF. The CDR3 bases are TGTGCCAGCACCCACGAGTCTCAGGGAACAAGGGCTGAAGCTTTCTTT.

DNA of the CDR3: TGTGCCAGCAGTCCGACACTCTTCTCTGGAAACACCATATATTTT. Protein sequence: CASSPTLFSGNTIYF. The rearrangement joins TRBV28 to TRBJ1-3; D gene unclear. Germline V CDR1 and CDR2: MDHEN, SYDVKM. With 5 bases removed from V and 0 bases from J, the gap between germline ends came to 11 bases. The CDR3 is 15 amino acids.

The V call is TRBV9, the J call TRBJ2-5; 7 positions agree with TRBD2. V shed 4 bases and J 5 bases; nucleotides not matched to a gene: 8. The CDR3 runs to 14 residues. Germline V gene lookup returns CDR1 SGDLS and CDR2 YYNGEE. The CDR3 spells CASSPELREETQYF. Here the CDR3 DNA reads TGTGCCAGCAGCCCCGAACTGCGGGAGGAGACCCAGTACTTC.

The genes are TRBV7-3 and TRBJ2-3, with D possibly being TRBD1 (7 bases). The germline gives CDR1 SGHTA, CDR2 FQGTGA. The CDR3 extends over 14 amino acids. Trimming took 0 bases from V and 9 from J, leaving 13 bases between them. CDR3 region: CASSLTEGAGTQYF. In DNA form, the CDR3 reads TGTGCCAGCAGCTTAACAGAGGGGGCGGGAACGCAGTATTTT.

V is TRBV5-4 and J is TRBJ1-4; D remains ambiguous. The CDR3 contains 18 residues. Trimming stripped 4 bases from V and 0 bases from J, with 19 bases between. Germline V gene data show CDR1 as SGHNT and CDR2 as YYREEE (reference sequence). CDR3 loop: CASSPRPGWQATNEKLFF. CDR3 nucleotide sequence: TGTGCCAGCAGCCCGAGGCCAGGTTGGCAAGCAACTAATGAAAAACTGTTTTTT.

A note on this clone: The sample holds other DNA sequences that translate to the same CDR3. This chain connects TRBV5-1 to TRBJ2-5; D gene unclear. The CDR3 covers 11 residues. Trimming took off 4 bases at V and 4 bases at J, with 5 bases between the two ends. Germline V CDR1 and CDR2: SGHRS, YFSETQ. The CDR3 nucleotides read TGCGCCAGCAGCCTAACAGAGACCCAGTACTTC. Translating gives CASSLTETQYF.

The chain couples TRBV19 to TRBJ2-4; 7 bases are shared with TRBD1. CDR3 length: 18 residues. The junction had 11 bases not matched to a gene; V was cut back by 2 bases and J by 1 base. Germline values: CDR1 LNHDA, CDR2 SQIVND (reference sequence). DNA of the CDR3: TGTGCCAGTAGTATAACCCCTCCATCACAGGGGGCCAAAAACATTCAGTACTTC. Its translation is CASSITPPSQGAKNIQYF.

Worth noting for this clone: Other DNA sequences from this sample encode an identical CDR3 as well. DNA of the CDR3: TGTGCCAGCTCACCCCCGGGAAGGGGCTCTGGAAACACCATATATTTT. It yields the protein CASSPPGRGSGNTIYF. V gene TRBV18 combines with J gene TRBJ1-3; a weak D match, TRBD1 (5 bases). V gave up 3 bases and J gave up 0 bases, with 12 bases separating them. In germline, CDR1 is KGHSH, CDR2 LQKENI. The CDR3 spans 16 residues.

The chain uses TRBV5-1 and TRBJ1-1; perhaps TRBD1 as D (5 bases). The length of the CDR3 is 14 residues. Germline V gene lookup returns CDR1 SGHRS and CDR2 YFSETQ. V gave up 0 bases and J gave up 6 bases, with 12 bases separating them. CDR3 nucleotides: TGCGCCAGCAGCTTGGGGACAATCGGCGCTGAAGCTTTCTTT. Translated, it gives CASSLGTIGAEAFF.

The genes are TRBV19 and TRBJ1-1; perhaps TRBD1 as D (6 bases). Trimming removed 0 bases at V and 5 bases at J, with 7 bases between. The CDR3 contains 13 residues. Germline CDR1 LNHDA, CDR2 SQIVND (reference sequence). CDR3 DNA sequence: TGTGCCAGTAGTATAGAAAGGGGGACTGAAGCTTTCTTT. Amino acid sequence: CASSIERGTEAFF.

CDR3 nucleotide sequence: TGTGCCAGCATCTCTGGCGGGAGGGACTCCTACGAGCAGTACTTC. Encoded protein: CASISGGRDSYEQYF. The chain has TRBV28 and TRBJ2-7; 9 nucleotides agree with TRBD2. Germline assignment: CDR1 MDHEN and CDR2 SYDVKM. The CDR3 runs to 15 residues. V was clipped by 7 bases and J by 0 bases; unmatched bases: 7.

V gene TRBV6-1 combines with J gene TRBJ2-4; a possible D gene is TRBD2 (5 bases). Per the germline V gene, CDR1 is MNHNS and CDR2 is SASEGT. V dropped 1 base and J dropped 0 bases, with 10 bases sitting between them. The CDR3 is made up of 16 amino acids. The CDR3 DNA reads TGTGCCAGCAGTGAAGGCGCGGGTCTAGCCAAAAACATTCAGTACTTC. Amino acids: CASSEGAGLAKNIQYF.

Concerning this clone: Germline is not matched at one junction end, which may reflect a read error. The V gene is TRBV19, the J gene TRBJ1-1; 10 bases map to TRBD1. Germline V gene lookup returns CDR1 LNHDA and CDR2 SQIVND (reference sequence). The CDR3 spans 16 residues. CDR3 DNA: TGTGCCAGTAGGCCCGGAGACAGGGGGCTGAAAACTGAAGCTTTCTTT. Protein sequence: CASRPGDRGLKTEAFF.

On this clone: This sample includes further DNA sequences coding for the same CDR3. The genes are TRBV5-1 and TRBJ1-4; the match to TRBD1 covers 9 bases. The V gene's germline CDR1 is SGHRS and CDR2 YFSETQ. Unmatched junction bases numbered 2, after V lost 0 bases and J lost 8 bases. The CDR3 spans 14 residues. CDR3 amino acids: CASSLEGTGEKLFF. The CDR3 DNA follows: TGCGCCAGCAGCTTGGAAGGGACAGGGGAAAAACTGTTTTTT. Full variable domain (missing parts from reference TRBV5-1 and TRBJ1-4): KAGVTQTPRYLIKTRGQQVTLSCSPISGHRSVSWYQQTPGQGLQFLFEYFSETQRNKGNFPGRFSGRQFSNSRSEMNVSTLELGDSALYLCASSLEGTGEKLFFGSGTQLSVL.

The chain joins TRBV7-2 to TRBJ2-1, with unresolved D. Trimming removed 5 bases from V and 9 bases from J, with 11 bases in between. The CDR3 has 12 residues. Germline V gene lookup returns CDR1 SGHTA and CDR2 FQGNSA. This CDR3 reads CASSPDRAEQFF. In nucleotides, the CDR3 is TGTGCCAGCAGCCCAGATCGGGCTGAGCAGTTCTTC.

This clone has just one count. This rearrangement joins TRBV7-2 to TRBJ2-2; 11 positions match TRBD2. Germline V gives CDR1 SGHTA, CDR2 FQGNSA. V was clipped by 1 base and J by 16 bases; unmatched bases: 14. The CDR3 has 16 amino acids. The CDR3 region is CASSLEWRGLAAPKFF. The CDR3 nucleotides are TGTGCCAGCAGCTTAGAATGGCGGGGACTAGCGGCCCCTAAGTTTTTT.

J is TRBJ2-4 and V is TRBV28, with TRBD1 matching 9 bases. CDR1 MDHEN and CDR2 SYDVKM come from the germline V gene. The trim removed 8 bases at V and 0 bases at J, leaving 14 bases unmatched. This CDR3 has 18 amino acids. This chain's CDR3 is CASCAPLTGGAAKNIQYF. CDR3 sequence (DNA): TGTGCCAGCTGCGCCCCTCTCACAGGGGGCGCAGCCAAAAACATTCAGTACTTC.

Note on this clone: In the same sample, other DNA sequences code for this CDR3. The chain couples TRBV19 to TRBJ2-2; 10 nucleotides match TRBD2. Germline-derived CDR1 and CDR2 are LNHDA and SQIVND (reference sequence). The CDR3 is 15 amino acids. With 2 bases clipped from V and 3 bases from J, the junction kept 0 bases outside the gene matches. CDR3 nucleotide sequence: TGTGCCAGTAGTATACTAGCGGGAGACACCGGGGAGCTGTTTTTT. Translating gives CASSILAGDTGELFF.

This chain joins TRBV19 and TRBJ2-1; 9 positions agree with TRBD2. The V gene's germline CDR1 is LNHDA and CDR2 SQIVND (reference sequence). The CDR3 totals 15 residues. Trimming took 5 bases from V and 4 from J; bases not matched to a gene: 6. This CDR3 is CASSALSGSYNEQFF. The CDR3 nucleotides are TGTGCCAGTAGTGCTCTTAGCGGGAGTTACAATGAGCAGTTCTTC.

The DNA for the CDR3 is TGTGCCAGCAGCTTAGGGTTTGCGATTTACTACGAGCAGTACTTC. Residues: CASSLGFAIYYEQYF. The chain carries TRBV7-2 and TRBJ2-7, with D uncertain. V was shortened by 1 base and J by 3 bases, with 13 bases between the two germline ends. The length of the CDR3 is 15 residues. In germline, CDR1 is SGHTA, CDR2 FQGNSA.

This clone appeared once. The CDR3 DNA reads TGTGCCAGCCGGGACAGGGGGCAGGAAACTAATGAAAAACTGTTTTTT. Its protein is CASRDRGQETNEKLFF. The chain carries TRBV19 and TRBJ1-4; 12 positions match TRBD1. The CDR3 sequence is 16 residues long. The germline gives CDR1 LNHDA, CDR2 SQIVND (reference sequence). Germline trimming cut 9 bases from V and 1 base from J; bases unmatched to any gene: 6.

With regard to this clone: The same CDR3 is also encoded by other DNA sequences in this sample. The chain carries TRBV9 and TRBJ1-5, with D unclear. CDR3 size: 14 residues. Germline CDR1 SGDLS, CDR2 YYNGEE. V shed 0 bases and J shed 5 bases, with 9 bases lying between them. The CDR3 loop is CASSVEGLDQPQHF. The CDR3 coding sequence is TGTGCCAGCAGCGTAGAGGGTTTGGATCAGCCCCAGCATTTT.

The genes are TRBV28 and TRBJ1-1, with D possibly TRBD1 on 6 matching bases. Germline CDR1 and CDR2: MDHEN and SYDVKM. The CDR3 runs 13 residues. Trimming took off 4 bases at V and 8 bases at J, with 14 bases between the two ends. The CDR3 sequence is CASSSTGPSEAFF. CDR3 DNA: TGTGCCAGCAGTTCCACAGGGCCCTCCGAAGCTTTCTTT. Full variable domain (remainder filled in from reference TRBV28 and TRBJ1-1): DVKVTQSSRYLVKRTGEKVFLECVQDMDHENMFWYRQDPGLGLRLIYFSYDVKMKEKGDIPEGYSVSREKKERFSLILESASTNQTSMYLCASSSTGPSEAFFGQGTRLTVV.

The CDR3, as DNA: TGCGCCAGCAGCTTGTGGGGGACAGGCCAAACCTGGGGAAAACTGTTTTTT. Protein sequence: CASSLWGTGQTWGKLFF. V is TRBV5-1 and J is TRBJ1-4, with 8 positions matching TRBD1. The CDR3 sequence is 17 residues long. V was clipped by 1 base and J by 10 bases; unmatched bases: 15. Germline V gene sequence: CDR1 SGHRS, CDR2 YFSETQ.

J is TRBJ2-2 and V is TRBV6-5, with TRBD2 identical over 7 bases. CDR1 is MNHEY and CDR2 is SVGAGI in the germline V gene. V dropped 2 bases and J dropped 2; count of bases not matched to a gene: 5. This CDR3 comprises 16 residues. This CDR3 is CASSYQGLTNTGELFF. The DNA of the CDR3 is TGTGCCAGCAGTTACCAGGGACTAACCAACACCGGGGAGCTGTTTTTT.

Concerning this clone itself: Other DNA sequences of this sample code for an identical CDR3. The CDR3, as DNA: TGTGCCAGCAGCTTACGAGGGAATAGCAATCAGCCCCAGCATTTT. The encoded protein is CASSLRGNSNQPQHF. The gene calls are TRBV7-2 and TRBJ1-5; D is unresolved. With 2 bases removed from V and 0 bases from J, the gap between germline ends came to 8 bases. Per germline, CDR1 SGHTA and CDR2 FQGNSA. The CDR3 runs 15 residues.

The chain links TRBV18 to TRBJ2-1; D possibly uses TRBD1 or TRBD2 (7 bases each). Germline assignment: CDR1 KGHSH and CDR2 LQKENI. The CDR3 is 14 residues long. V lost 3 bases to trimming and J lost 5 bases, with 11 bases between them. CDR3 amino acids: CASSPQGGNNEQFF. The DNA of the CDR3 is TGTGCCAGCTCACCCCAGGGGGGGAACAATGAGCAGTTCTTC.

The V and J genes are TRBV30 and TRBJ1-1, with 8 bases identical to TRBD1. The CDR3 runs 13 residues. Trimming took 7 bases from V and 6 from J; bases not matched to a gene: 10. Germline CDR1 is GTSNPN and CDR2 is SVGIG (reference sequence). The CDR3 is CAFYRGGLAEAFF. For the CDR3, the DNA is TGTGCCTTTTACAGGGGGGGTTTGGCTGAAGCTTTCTTT.